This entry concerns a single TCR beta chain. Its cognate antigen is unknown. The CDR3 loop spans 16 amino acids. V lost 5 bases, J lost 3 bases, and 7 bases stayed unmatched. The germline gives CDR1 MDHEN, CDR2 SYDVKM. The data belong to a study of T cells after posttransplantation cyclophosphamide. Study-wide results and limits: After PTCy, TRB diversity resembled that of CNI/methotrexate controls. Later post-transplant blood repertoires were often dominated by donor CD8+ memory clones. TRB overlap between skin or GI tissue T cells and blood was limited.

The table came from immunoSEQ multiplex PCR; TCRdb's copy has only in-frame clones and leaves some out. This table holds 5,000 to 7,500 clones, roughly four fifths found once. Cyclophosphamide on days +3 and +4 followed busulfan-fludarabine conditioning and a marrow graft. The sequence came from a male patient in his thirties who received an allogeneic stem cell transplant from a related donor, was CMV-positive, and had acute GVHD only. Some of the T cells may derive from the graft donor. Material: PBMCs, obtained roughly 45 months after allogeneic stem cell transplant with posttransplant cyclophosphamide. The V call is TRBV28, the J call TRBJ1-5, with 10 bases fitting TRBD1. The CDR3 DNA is TGTGCCAGCAGTGGGACAGGGGTAAGGGTCAATCAGCCCCAGCATTTT. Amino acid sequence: CASSGTGVRVNQPQHF.